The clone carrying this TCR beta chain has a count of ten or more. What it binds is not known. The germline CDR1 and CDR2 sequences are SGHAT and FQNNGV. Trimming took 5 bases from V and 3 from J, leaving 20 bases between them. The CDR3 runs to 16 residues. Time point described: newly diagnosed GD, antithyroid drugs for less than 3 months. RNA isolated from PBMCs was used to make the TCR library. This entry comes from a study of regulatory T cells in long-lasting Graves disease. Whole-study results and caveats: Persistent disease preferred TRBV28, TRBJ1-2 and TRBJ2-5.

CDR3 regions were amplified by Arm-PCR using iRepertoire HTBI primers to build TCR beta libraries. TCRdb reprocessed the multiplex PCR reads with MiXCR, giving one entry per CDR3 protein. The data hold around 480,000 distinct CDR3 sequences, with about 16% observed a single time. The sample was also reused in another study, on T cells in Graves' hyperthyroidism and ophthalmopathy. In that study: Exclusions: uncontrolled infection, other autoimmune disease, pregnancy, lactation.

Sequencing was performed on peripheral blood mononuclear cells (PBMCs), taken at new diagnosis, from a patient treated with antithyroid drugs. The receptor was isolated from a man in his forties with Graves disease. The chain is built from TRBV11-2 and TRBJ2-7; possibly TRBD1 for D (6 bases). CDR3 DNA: TGTGCCAGCAGCACACCCAACAGGGTCTGGGGCTACGAGCAGTACTTC. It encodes CASSTPNRVWGYEQYF.